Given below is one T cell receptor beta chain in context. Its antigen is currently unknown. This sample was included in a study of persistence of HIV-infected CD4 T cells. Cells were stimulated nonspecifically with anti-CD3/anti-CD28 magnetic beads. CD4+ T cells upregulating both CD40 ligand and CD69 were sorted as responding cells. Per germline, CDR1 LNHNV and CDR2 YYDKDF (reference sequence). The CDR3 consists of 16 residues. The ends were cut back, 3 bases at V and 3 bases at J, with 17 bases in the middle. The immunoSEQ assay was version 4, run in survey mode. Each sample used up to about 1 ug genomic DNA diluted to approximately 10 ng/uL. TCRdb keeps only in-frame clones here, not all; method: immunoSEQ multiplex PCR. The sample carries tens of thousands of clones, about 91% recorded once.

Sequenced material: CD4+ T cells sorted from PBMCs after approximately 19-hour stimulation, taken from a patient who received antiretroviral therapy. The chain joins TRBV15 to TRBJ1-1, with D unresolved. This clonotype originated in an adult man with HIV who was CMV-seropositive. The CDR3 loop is CATSSGRRAWDTEAFF. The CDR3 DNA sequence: TGTGCCACCAGCAGCGGACGACGGGCCTGGGACACTGAAGCTTTCTTT.